Listed below are T cell receptor beta chains from one sample, sequenced in a study of blood T cells in healthy people across ages. TCRdb recomputed calls from the 5' RACE reads with MiXCR, one row per CDR3 protein. The sample holds around 1,600,000 distinct CDR3 sequences, approximately 42% seen once. Sequencing was carried out using blood. These receptors all come from a woman aged 18-29 years in good health. CDR3s include the opening cysteine and the closing phenylalanine or tryptophan. The D gene is left open where the match is weak. Clone sizes are given selectively: once, few, many, or a class where the clone is expanded.

J	V	size	D	DNA	CDR3
TRBJ2-7	TRBV4-1	NA	TRBD2	TGCGCCAGCAGCCCCCTCCCTAGCGGGAGAGGACTTGCGCAGTACTTC	CASSPLPSGRGLAQYF
TRBJ2-1	TRBV5-1	few	NA	TGCGCCAGCAGCTTCCGGACCCAGGGTGTCAATGAGCAGTTCTTC	CASSFRTQGVNEQFF
TRBJ2-2	TRBV7-2	NA	TRBD1	TGTGCCAGCAGCCTAAAGACAGGGTCCTCCGGGGAGCTGTTTTTT	CASSLKTGSSGELFF
TRBJ2-1	TRBV4-1	NA	TRBD2	TGCGCCAGCAGCCAAGGTCCTAGCGGGGGGGCCTCCTACAATGAGCAGTTCTTC	CASSQGPSGGASYNEQFF
TRBJ2-2	TRBV15	NA	NA	TGTGCCTCCCGCAACAGCCCCACCGGGGAGCTGTTTTTT	CASRNSPTGELFF
TRBJ1-2	TRBV7-9	many	NA	TGTGCCAGCAGCCCGGACAGTCTCTCCTATGGCTACACCTTC	CASSPDSLSYGYTF
TRBJ1-2	TRBV4-3	NA	TRBD1	TGCGCCAGCAGCCAAGAGAATAAGGGGGCAGGTGGCTACACCTTC	CASSQENKGAGGYTF
TRBJ2-3	TRBV25-1	NA	NA	TGTGCCAGCAGTGAATATGGAGATACGCAGTATTTT	CASSEYGDTQYF
TRBJ2-1	TRBV27	many	TRBD2	TGTGCCAGCAGTTCCTTAGCGGGGGATCCTTACAATGAGCAGTTCTTC	CASSSLAGDPYNEQFF
TRBJ2-7	TRBV12-3/TRBV12-4	NA	TRBD2	TGTGCCAGCAGTTTCCCTGGGAGGGCCCACAATGAGCAGTACTTC	CASSFPGRAHNEQYF
TRBJ2-7	TRBV20-1	NA	TRBD2	TGCAGTGCTAGAGCGACTAGCGGTATAACCTACGAGCAGTACTTC	CSARATSGITYEQYF
TRBJ1-2	TRBV29-1	NA	NA	TGCAGCGTTGTGGGTGTTAACTATGGCTACACCTTC	CSVVGVNYGYTF
TRBJ1-1	TRBV3-1	NA	NA	TGTGCCAGCAGCCAAGGAGAGGTCGAGGAGGGTGTGAACACTGAAGCTTTCTTT	CASSQGEVEEGVNTEAFF
TRBJ1-1	TRBV4-2	NA	NA	TGTGCCAGCAGCCAATCTACAGCTAACACTGAAGCTTTCTTT	CASSQSTANTEAFF
TRBJ2-7	TRBV6-5	few	NA	TGTGCCAGCAGTTACTCGAGCCCCTATTACGAGCAGTACTTC	CASSYSSPYYEQYF
TRBJ1-2	TRBV7-2	NA	NA	TGTGCCAGCAGCCGATCCGAGGGGTCTCGCCCCGGCTACACCTTC	CASSRSEGSRPGYTF
TRBJ2-5	TRBV7-2	NA	TRBD2	TGTGCCAGCAGCTGGATGACTAGCGGGAGGGGAGAGACCCAGTACTTC	CASSWMTSGRGETQYF
TRBJ2-5	TRBV9	once	NA	TGTGCCAGCAGCCCGAGTGGAGAAGGGGGGCAGTACTTC	CASSPSGEGGQYF
TRBJ2-7	TRBV7-9	few	TRBD1	TGTGCCAGCAGCCCGCAGGGGGATGAGCAGTACTTC	CASSPQGDEQYF
TRBJ2-5	TRBV12-3/TRBV12-4	few	TRBD2	TGTGCCAGCAGTTTAAGCGGGGGGGTGAATGAGCAGTACTTC	CASSLSGGVNEQYF
TRBJ2-7	TRBV29-1	few	TRBD1	TGCAGCATTATGCCCGGGACAGGGGGCTACGAGCAGTACTTC	CSIMPGTGGYEQYF